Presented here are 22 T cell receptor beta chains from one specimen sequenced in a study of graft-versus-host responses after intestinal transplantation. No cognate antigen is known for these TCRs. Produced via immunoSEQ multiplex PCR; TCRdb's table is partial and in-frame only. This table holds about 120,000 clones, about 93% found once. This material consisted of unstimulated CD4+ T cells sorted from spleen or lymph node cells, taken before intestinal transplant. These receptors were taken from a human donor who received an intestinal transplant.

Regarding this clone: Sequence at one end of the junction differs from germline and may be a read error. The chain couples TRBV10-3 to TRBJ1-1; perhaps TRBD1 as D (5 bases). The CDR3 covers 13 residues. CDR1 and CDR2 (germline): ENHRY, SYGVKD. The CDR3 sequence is CVIRDLGSTEAFF. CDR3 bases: TGTGTCATCAGGGATCTAGGCAGCACTGAAGCTTTCTTT.

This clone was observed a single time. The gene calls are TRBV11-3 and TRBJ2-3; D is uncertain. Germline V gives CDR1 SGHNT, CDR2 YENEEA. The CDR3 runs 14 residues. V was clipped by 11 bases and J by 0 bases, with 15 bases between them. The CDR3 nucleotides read TGTGCCTATAGGGCCCCCTCTAGCACAGATACGCAGTATTTT. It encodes CAYRAPSSTDTQYF. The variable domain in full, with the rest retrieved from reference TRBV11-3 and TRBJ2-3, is EAGVVQSPRYKIIEKKQPVAFWCNPISGHNTLYWYLQNLGQGPELLIRYENEEAVDDSQLPKDRFSAERLKGVDSTLKIQPAELGDSAVYLCAYRAPSSTDTQYFGPGTRLTVL.

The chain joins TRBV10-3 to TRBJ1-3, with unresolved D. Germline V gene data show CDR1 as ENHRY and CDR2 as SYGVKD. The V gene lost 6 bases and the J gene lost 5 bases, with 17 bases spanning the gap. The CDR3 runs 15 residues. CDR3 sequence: CAIRATGRERNTIYF. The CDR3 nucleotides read TGTGCCATCAGAGCCACGGGAAGGGAAAGAAACACCATATATTTT.

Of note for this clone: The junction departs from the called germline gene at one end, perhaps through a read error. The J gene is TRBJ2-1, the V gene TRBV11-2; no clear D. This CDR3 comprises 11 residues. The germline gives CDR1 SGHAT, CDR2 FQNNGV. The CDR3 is CASSLGVRPIF. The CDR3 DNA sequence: TGTGCCAGCAGCTTAGGTGTCAGGCCGATCTTC.

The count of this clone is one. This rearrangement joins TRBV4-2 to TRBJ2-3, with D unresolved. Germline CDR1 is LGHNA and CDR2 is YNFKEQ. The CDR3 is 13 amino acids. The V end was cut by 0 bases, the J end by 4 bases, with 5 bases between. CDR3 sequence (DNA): TGTGCCAGCAGCCAAGAAGGTCCAGATACGCAGTATTTT. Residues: CASSQEGPDTQYF.

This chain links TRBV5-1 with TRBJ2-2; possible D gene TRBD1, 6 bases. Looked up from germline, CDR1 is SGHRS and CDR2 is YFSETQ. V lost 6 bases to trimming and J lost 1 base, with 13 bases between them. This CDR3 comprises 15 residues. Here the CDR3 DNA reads TGCGCCAGCAATTTGGGACACAAGAACACCGGGGAGCTGTTTTTT. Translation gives CASNLGHKNTGELFF. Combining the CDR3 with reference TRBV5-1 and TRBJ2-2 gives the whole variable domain KAGVTQTPRYLIKTRGQQVTLSCSPISGHRSVSWYQQTPGQGLQFLFEYFSETQRNKGNFPGRFSGRQFSNSRSEMNVSTLELGDSALYLCASNLGHKNTGELFFGEGSRLTVL.

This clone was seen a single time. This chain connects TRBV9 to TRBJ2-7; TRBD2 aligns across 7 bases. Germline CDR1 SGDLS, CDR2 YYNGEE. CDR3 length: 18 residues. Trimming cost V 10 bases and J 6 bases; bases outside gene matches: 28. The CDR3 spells CAASGEGRKCRGRAEQYF. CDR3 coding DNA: TGTGCCGCCAGCGGGGAGGGACGTAAATGCAGAGGCCGCGCCGAGCAGTACTTC.

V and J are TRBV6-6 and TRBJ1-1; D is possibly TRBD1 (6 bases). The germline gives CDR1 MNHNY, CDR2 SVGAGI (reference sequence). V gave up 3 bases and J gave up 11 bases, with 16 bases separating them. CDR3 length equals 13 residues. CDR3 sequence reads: CASSYGGAVYAFF. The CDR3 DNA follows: TGTGCCAGCAGTTATGGGGGGGCAGTTTACGCTTTCTTT.

The CDR3 nucleotides read TGTGCCAGCTCACCCTCCACTCACAGGGACAAGGCCACTGAAGCTTTCTTT. Protein product: CASSPSTHRDKATEAFF. The chain combines TRBV18 with TRBJ1-1, with D possibly matching TRBD1 (6 bases). The CDR3 totals 17 residues. Germline V gene sequence: CDR1 KGHSH, CDR2 LQKENI. The V end was cut by 3 bases, the J end by 4 bases, with 21 bases between.

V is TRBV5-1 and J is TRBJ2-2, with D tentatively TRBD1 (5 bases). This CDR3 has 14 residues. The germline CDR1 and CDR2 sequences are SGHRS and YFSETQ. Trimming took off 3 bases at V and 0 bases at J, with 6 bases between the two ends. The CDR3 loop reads CASSWGSNTGELFF. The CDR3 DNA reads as TGCGCCAGCAGCTGGGGCTCGAACACCGGGGAGCTGTTTTTT.

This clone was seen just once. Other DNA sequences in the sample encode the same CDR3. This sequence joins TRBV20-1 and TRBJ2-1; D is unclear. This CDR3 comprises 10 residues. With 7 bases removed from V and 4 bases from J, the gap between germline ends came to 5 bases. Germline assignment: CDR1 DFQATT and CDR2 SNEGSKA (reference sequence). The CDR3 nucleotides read TGCAGTGTCGGATACAATGAGCAGTTCTTC. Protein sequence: CSVGYNEQFF.

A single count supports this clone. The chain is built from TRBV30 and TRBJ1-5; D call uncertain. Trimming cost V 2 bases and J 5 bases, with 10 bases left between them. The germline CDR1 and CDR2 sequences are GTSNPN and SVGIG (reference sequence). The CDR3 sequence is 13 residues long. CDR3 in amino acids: CAWSPDFDQPQHF. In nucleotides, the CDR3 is TGTGCCTGGAGTCCGGACTTCGATCAGCCCCAGCATTTT.

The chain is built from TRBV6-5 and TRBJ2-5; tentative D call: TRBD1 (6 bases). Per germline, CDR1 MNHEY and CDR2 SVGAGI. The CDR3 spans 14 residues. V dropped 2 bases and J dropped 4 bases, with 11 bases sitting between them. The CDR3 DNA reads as TGTGCCAGCAGTTACGTTAGAGGGGGAGAGACCCAGTACTTC. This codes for CASSYVRGGETQYF.

The CDR3: CASSDAAYSYNEQFF. As DNA, the CDR3 is TGTGCCAGCAGTGACGCTGCTTACTCCTACAATGAGCAGTTCTTC. The chain has TRBV2 and TRBJ2-1; D is unclear. V gave up 3 bases and J gave up 0 bases, with 9 bases separating them. CDR1 is SNHLY, CDR2 FYNNEI, per germline. The CDR3 runs 15 residues.

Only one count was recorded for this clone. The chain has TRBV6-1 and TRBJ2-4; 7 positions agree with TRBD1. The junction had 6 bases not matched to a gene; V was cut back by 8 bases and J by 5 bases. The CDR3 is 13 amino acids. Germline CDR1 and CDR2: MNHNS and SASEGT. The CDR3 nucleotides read TGTGCCAGCTCCGTGCAGGGGGAAAACATTCAGTACTTC. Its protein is CASSVQGENIQYF.

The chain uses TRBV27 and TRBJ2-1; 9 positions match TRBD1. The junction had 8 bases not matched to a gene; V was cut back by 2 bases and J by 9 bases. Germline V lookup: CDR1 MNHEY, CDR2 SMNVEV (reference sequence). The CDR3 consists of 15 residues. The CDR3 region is CASSLGGTGFTEQFF. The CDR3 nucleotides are TGTGCCAGCAGTTTAGGAGGGACAGGGTTCACTGAGCAGTTCTTC.

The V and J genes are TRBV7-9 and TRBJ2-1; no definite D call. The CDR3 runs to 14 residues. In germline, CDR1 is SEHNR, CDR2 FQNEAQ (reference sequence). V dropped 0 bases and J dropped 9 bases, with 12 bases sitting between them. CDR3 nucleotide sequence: TGTGCCAGCAGCTTAGCGAAATGGTGGGGTGAGCAGTTCTTC. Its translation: CASSLAKWWGEQFF.

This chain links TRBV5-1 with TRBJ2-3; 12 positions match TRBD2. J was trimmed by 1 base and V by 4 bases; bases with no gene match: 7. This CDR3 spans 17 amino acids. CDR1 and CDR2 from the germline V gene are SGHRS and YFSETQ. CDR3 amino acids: CASSAGTSGPGTDTQYF. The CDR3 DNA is TGCGCCAGCAGCGCCGGGACTAGCGGGCCCGGCACAGATACGCAGTATTTT. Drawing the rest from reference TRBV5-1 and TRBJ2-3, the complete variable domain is KAGVTQTPRYLIKTRGQQVTLSCSPISGHRSVSWYQQTPGQGLQFLFEYFSETQRNKGNFPGRFSGRQFSNSRSEMNVSTLELGDSALYLCASSAGTSGPGTDTQYFGPGTRLTVL.

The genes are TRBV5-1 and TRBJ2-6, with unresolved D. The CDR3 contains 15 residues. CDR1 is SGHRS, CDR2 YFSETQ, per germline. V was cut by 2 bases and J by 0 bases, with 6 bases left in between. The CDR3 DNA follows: TGCGCCAGCAGCTTAGTTCCCTCTGGGGCCAACGTCCTGACTTTC. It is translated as CASSLVPSGANVLTF. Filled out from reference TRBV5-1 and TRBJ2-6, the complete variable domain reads KAGVTQTPRYLIKTRGQQVTLSCSPISGHRSVSWYQQTPGQGLQFLFEYFSETQRNKGNFPGRFSGRQFSNSRSEMNVSTLELGDSALYLCASSLVPSGANVLTFGAGSRLTVL.

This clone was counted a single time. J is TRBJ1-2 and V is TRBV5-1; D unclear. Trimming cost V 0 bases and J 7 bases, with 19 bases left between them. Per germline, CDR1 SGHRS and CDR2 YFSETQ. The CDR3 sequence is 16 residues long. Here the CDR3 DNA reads TGCGCCAGCAGCTTGGATCCCCGTGAGGGAAAGAGTGGCTACACCTTC. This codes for CASSLDPREGKSGYTF. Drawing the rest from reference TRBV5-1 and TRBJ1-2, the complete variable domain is KAGVTQTPRYLIKTRGQQVTLSCSPISGHRSVSWYQQTPGQGLQFLFEYFSETQRNKGNFPGRFSGRQFSNSRSEMNVSTLELGDSALYLCASSLDPREGKSGYTFGSGTRLTVV.

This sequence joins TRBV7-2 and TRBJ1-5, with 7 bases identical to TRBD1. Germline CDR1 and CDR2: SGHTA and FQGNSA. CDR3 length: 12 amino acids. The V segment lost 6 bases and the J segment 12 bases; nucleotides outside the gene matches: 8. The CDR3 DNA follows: TGTGCCAGCAGTCCCCCTGACAGGGTCCAGCATTTT. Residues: CASSPPDRVQHF.

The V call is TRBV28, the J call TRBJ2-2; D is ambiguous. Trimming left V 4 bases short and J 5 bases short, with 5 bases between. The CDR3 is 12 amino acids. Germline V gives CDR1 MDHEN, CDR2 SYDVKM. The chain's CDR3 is CASSSQTGELFF. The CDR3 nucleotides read TGTGCCAGCAGTTCCCAAACCGGGGAGCTGTTTTTT. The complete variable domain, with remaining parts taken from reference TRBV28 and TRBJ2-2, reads DVKVTQSSRYLVKRTGEKVFLECVQDMDHENMFWYRQDPGLGLRLIYFSYDVKMKEKGDIPEGYSVSREKKERFSLILESASTNQTSMYLCASSSQTGELFFGEGSRLTVL.